This T cell receptor beta chain came from a study of cytomegalovirus exposure and HLA in healthy donors. Study-wide findings and caveats: Reportedly, diagnosis of cytomegalovirus status by the classifier showed high specificity and sensitivity.

As to this clone: Its antigen remains unknown. This sample includes further DNA sequences coding for the same CDR3.

CDR3 length equals 13 residues. V shed 4 bases, J shed 10 bases, and the junction held 8 bases outside the gene matches. Amplification used 60 Vbeta primers and 13 Jbeta primers. The assay was immunoSEQ multiplex PCR, and TCRdb's table has in-frame clones only and misses some. The sample shows over 80,000 clones, approximately 72% of them seen only once. The sequence derives from an older woman in good health and CMV-seropositive. This chain uses TRBV23-1 with TRBJ2-3; 7 nucleotides align to TRBD1. Being an ORF, TRBV23-1 has a function that is uncertain. The specimen was PBMCs. The CDR3 coding sequence is TGCGCCAGCAGTCGCAGGGGGAGCTTCCCGCAGTATTTT. Translation gives CASSRRGSFPQYF.